These 9 T cell receptor beta chains were sequenced from one sample in a study of naive and memory T cell subsets. Study-wide findings and caveats: Naive repertoires, especially CD8, held a few larger clonotypes, possibly memory cells re-expressing CD45RA.

These receptors' targets are unknown. An equimolar mix of two oligonucleotides served as the beta constant-region primer for TRBC1 and TRBC2. The ligated cDNA underwent four PCR rounds using SP2 and nested alpha and beta constant-region primers. TCRdb re-called the UMI-ligation and nested PCR reads through MiXCR, storing one row per CDR3 protein. The sample comprises 90,000 to 120,000 distinct CDR3 sequences, more than 14% of which are singletons, and about 3% rests with the top ten. The source material was naive CD8+ T cells from blood. Every receptor here comes from a human donor in good health.

This clonotype was picked up many times. The chain joins TRBV7-6 to TRBJ2-1; a possible D gene is TRBD1 (5 bases). Germline V gene lookup returns CDR1 SGHVS and CDR2 FNYEAQ. The CDR3 covers 15 residues. V shed 1 base and J shed 5 bases, with 12 bases lying between them. The CDR3 loop is CASSLGGRQHNEQFF. CDR3 in DNA: TGTGCCAGCAGCTTAGGGGGCCGACAACACAATGAGCAGTTCTTC.

This clonotype was seen at least ten times. The chain has TRBV13 and TRBJ1-5; D gene unclear. CDR1 PRHDT and CDR2 FYEKMQ come from the germline V gene (reference sequence). Trimming removed 0 bases from V and 6 bases from J, with 9 bases in between. CDR3 length equals 14 residues. CDR3 coding DNA: TGTGCCAGCAGCTTAGGAGGATCTGGTCAGCCCCAGCATTTT. This translates into CASSLGGSGQPQHF.

This clonotype was detected many times. V and J are TRBV11-3 and TRBJ2-5; D uncertain. V was trimmed by 5 bases and J by 8 bases, leaving 15 bases between them. This CDR3 contains 13 residues. Per germline, CDR1 SGHNT and CDR2 YENEEA. The CDR3 here is CASSPSPPGTQYF. DNA of the CDR3: TGTGCCAGCAGCCCCAGCCCCCCAGGTACCCAGTACTTC.

The chain has TRBV7-9 and TRBJ2-1; TRBD1 matches at 7 bases. The junction had 3 bases not matched to a gene; V was cut back by 4 bases and J by 12 bases. The CDR3 runs 11 residues. Germline CDR1 is SEHNR and CDR2 is FQNEAQ (reference sequence). The chain's CDR3 is CASSSNRGQFF. CDR3 in DNA: TGTGCCAGCAGCTCTAACAGGGGGCAGTTCTTC.

The rearrangement links TRBV4-3 to TRBJ2-3, with TRBD1 as a possible D gene (5 bases). The V and J ends lost 1 base and 10 bases respectively, with 12 bases between them. The CDR3 is 13 residues long. The germline CDR1 and CDR2 sequences are LGHNA and YSLEER. CDR3 DNA: TGCGCCAGCAGCCAAGCTGACAGTAATCCGCAGTATTTT. Protein: CASSQADSNPQYF.

This clonotype was counted many times. The chain joins TRBV28 to TRBJ1-5; D is unclear. Germline CDR1 reads MDHEN; CDR2 reads SYDVKM. V lost 5 bases, J lost 2 bases, and 16 bases lay in between. This CDR3 region has 16 residues. CDR3 nucleotide sequence: TGTGCCAGCAGTCAAAATCTCTTCTCCGGCAATCAGCCCCAGCATTTT. Protein: CASSQNLFSGNQPQHF.

CDR3: CATSDLTGSSYNEQFF. Here the CDR3 DNA reads TGTGCCACCAGTGACCTAACAGGAAGCTCCTACAATGAGCAGTTCTTC. The chain is built from TRBV24-1 and TRBJ2-1, with D perhaps TRBD1 (5 bases). The CDR3 consists of 16 residues. Germline V gene sequence: CDR1 KGHDR, CDR2 SFDVKD. The ends were cut back, 4 bases at V and 0 bases at J, with 12 bases in the middle.

This chain connects TRBV5-5 to TRBJ1-6; D may be TRBD1 (6 bases). CDR1 and CDR2 from the germline V gene are SGHKS and YYEKEE (reference sequence). The length of the CDR3 is 13 residues. Trimming pared 4 bases from V and 7 bases from J, leaving 9 bases between. CDR3 in amino acids: CASSPDRNSPLHF. DNA for the CDR3: TGTGCCAGCAGCCCCGACAGGAATTCACCCCTCCACTTT.

This clonotype was observed many times. Written as DNA, the CDR3 is TGCAGTGCTAACGGACAGGGTTTCTACGAGCAGTACTTC. It translates to CSANGQGFYEQYF. The rearrangement joins TRBV20-1 to TRBJ2-7, with 8 bases fitting TRBD1. Germline values: CDR1 DFQATT, CDR2 SNEGSKA (reference sequence). The ends lost 4 bases at V and 3 bases at J; junction bases unmatched: 5. CDR3 length equals 13 residues.